These 15 T cell receptor beta chains were all obtained from the same sample, sequenced in a study of cytomegalovirus exposure and HLA in healthy donors. 13 Jbeta primers and 60 Vbeta primers were used for the PCR. TCRdb's copy holds only in-frame clones and misses some; the assay was immunoSEQ multiplex PCR. Here the sample spans more than 95,000 clones, 10% to 13% being singletons. Sequencing was carried out using PBMCs. Receptor source: a woman aged 18-30 years in good health and CMV-seropositive.

V is TRBV21-1 and J is TRBJ1-3; the D call in the table, TRBD1, was not verified against the DNA. TRBV21-1 corresponds to a pseudogene. The CDR3 is made up of 16 amino acids. The CDR3 reads CASSKEDRARGNTIYF. In DNA form, the CDR3 reads TGTGCCAGCAGCAAAGAAGACAGGGCCAGAGGAAACACCATATATTTT.

This clone has more than one count but fewer than ten. The rearrangement links TRBV6-1 to TRBJ1-4, with a weak D call TRBD1 (6 bases). CDR1 and CDR2 (germline): MNHNS, SASEGT. V lost 2 bases and J 4 bases, leaving 11 bases between the germline ends. The CDR3 runs to 15 residues. CDR3 sequence (DNA): TGTGCCAGCAGTGAAACAGGGCAGTTTAATGAAAAACTGTTTTTT. Translated: CASSETGQFNEKLFF.

The chain carries TRBV7-2 and TRBJ2-5, with TRBD1 matching over 9 bases. V lost 1 base to trimming and J lost 4 bases; unmatched junction nucleotides: 10. Germline V gene data show CDR1 as SGHTA and CDR2 as FQGNSA. The length of the CDR3 is 17 residues. This CDR3 is CASSLGPWTGVAETQYF. CDR3 DNA: TGTGCCAGCAGCTTAGGCCCCTGGACAGGGGTGGCAGAGACCCAGTACTTC. Variable domain in full (rest from reference TRBV7-2 and TRBJ2-5): GAGVSQSPSNKVTEKGKDVELRCDPISGHTALYWYRQSLGQGLEFLIYFQGNSAPDKSGLPSDRFSAERTGGSVSTLTIQRTQQEDSAVYLCASSLGPWTGVAETQYFGPGTRLLVL.

This clone showed up just a few times. V is TRBV27 and J is TRBJ2-7; 8 bases map to TRBD1. After removal of 0 bases from V and 6 bases from J, the junction contained 4 bases not matched to a gene. CDR3 length: 14 amino acids. Germline CDR1 MNHEY, CDR2 SMNVEV (reference sequence). The CDR3 loop reads CASSLSPGGSEQYF. The CDR3 DNA is TGTGCCAGCAGTTTATCGCCAGGGGGCAGCGAGCAGTACTTC.

This clone has a handful of counts. The chain is built from TRBV7-9 and TRBJ1-2; D might be TRBD1 (6 bases). Trimming left V 1 base short and J 4 bases short, with 13 bases between. The CDR3 totals 15 residues. The V gene's germline CDR1 is SEHNR and CDR2 FQNEAQ (reference sequence). As DNA, the CDR3 is TGTGCCAGCAGCTTAGAGGCAGGGGTCTCCTATGGCTACACCTTC. It encodes CASSLEAGVSYGYTF.

This clone was seen a handful of times. Germline and junction disagree at one end, which may indicate a read error. This sequence joins TRBV19 and TRBJ1-5; D not resolved. There are 13 residues in the CDR3. CDR1 is LNHDA, CDR2 SQIVND, per germline (reference sequence). CDR3 region: CASTISGGPPQHF. CDR3 bases: TGTGCCAGTACTATAAGCGGCGGGCCGCCCCAGCATTTT.

This clone was counted between two and nine times. The chain recombines TRBV6-5 with TRBJ2-7; 9 bases match TRBD1. Germline trimming cut 6 bases from V and 2 bases from J; bases unmatched to any gene: 8. The CDR3 length is 15 residues. The germline gives CDR1 MNHEY, CDR2 SVGAGI. For the CDR3, the DNA is TGTGCCAGCAGCCGCACCGGGACAGGGCCCTACGAGCAGTACTTC. It translates to CASSRTGTGPYEQYF.

This clone showed up just a few times. The chain is built from TRBV28 and TRBJ1-2; 7 bases match TRBD1. J was trimmed by 8 bases and V by 7 bases; bases with no gene match: 4. This CDR3 is 11 amino acids long. The germline gives CDR1 MDHEN, CDR2 SYDVKM. DNA for the CDR3: TGTGCCAGCATGGGGGACAGAGGCTACACCTTC. It is translated as CASMGDRGYTF.

The J gene is TRBJ2-1, the V gene TRBV9; D may be TRBD2 (5 bases). Germline V gene sequence: CDR1 SGDLS, CDR2 YYNGEE. This CDR3 has 16 residues. Trimming left V 0 bases short and J 8 bases short, with 18 bases between. DNA for the CDR3: TGTGCCAGCAGCGTAGATCCGGGAAATGTCAAGCATGAGCAGTTCTTC. It specifies CASSVDPGNVKHEQFF.

Only a few counts were recorded for this clone. The rearrangement links TRBV5-1 to TRBJ2-3; 9 bases map to TRBD2. This CDR3 is 16 amino acids long. Trimming at V came to 0 bases and at J to 2 bases, leaving 4 bases not matched to a gene. Germline V gives CDR1 SGHRS, CDR2 YFSETQ. In DNA form, the CDR3 reads TGCGCCAGCAGCTTGGGCCTAGCGGGATACACAGATACGCAGTATTTT. Amino acids: CASSLGLAGYTDTQYF.

The rearrangement joins TRBV6-5 to TRBJ2-7, with 10 bases lining up with TRBD1. V dropped 5 bases and J dropped 5; count of bases not matched to a gene: 9. Germline lookup yields CDR1 MNHEY and CDR2 SVGAGI. The CDR3 runs 15 residues. The CDR3 DNA reads TGTGCCAGCAGTCGTTCGGGACAGGGGTACCACGAGCAGTACTTC. Protein: CASSRSGQGYHEQYF.

This clone was recorded a few times. The germline gene is not matched at one end of the junction; a read error may be the cause. The chain's CDR3 is CSVEGEGEGDTQYF. In DNA, the CDR3 is TGCAGCGTCGAAGGAGAGGGAGAGGGAGATACGCAGTATTTT. The chain is built from TRBV29-1 and TRBJ2-3; maybe TRBD2 (5 bases). The CDR3 runs 14 residues. Germline lookup yields CDR1 SQVTM and CDR2 ANQGSEA.

The CDR3 coding sequence is TGTGCCACCAGCAGACCGAACAGGGGTCACTATGGCTACACCTTC. It codes for CATSRPNRGHYGYTF. This chain uses TRBV15 with TRBJ1-2; 7 positions match TRBD1. Per the germline V gene, CDR1 is LNHNV and CDR2 is YYDKDF (reference sequence). Trimming cost V 2 bases and J 3 bases; bases outside gene matches: 6. There are 15 residues in the CDR3.

This clone was counted a few times. The genes are TRBV28 and TRBJ1-1; TRBD1 aligns across 9 bases. Germline CDR1 reads MDHEN; CDR2 reads SYDVKM. Losses at the gene ends were 3 bases for V and 4 bases for J; bases not matched to a gene: 3. CDR3 size: 14 residues. The CDR3 region is CASSFHRGLTEAFF. DNA for the CDR3: TGTGCCAGCAGTTTCCACAGGGGGCTCACTGAAGCTTTCTTT.

This clone was seen only a few times. The chain has TRBV19 and TRBJ1-4, with TRBD1 as a possible D gene (5 bases). CDR1 LNHDA and CDR2 SQIVND come from the germline V gene (reference sequence). The CDR3 is made up of 13 amino acids. Trimming removed 5 bases at V and 5 bases at J, with 9 bases between. The CDR3 DNA is TGTGCCAGTAGTTCCACAGGAAATGAAAAACTGTTTTTT. This encodes CASSSTGNEKLFF.